The rows below give T cell receptor beta chains drawn from one sample of a study of cytomegalovirus exposure and HLA in healthy donors. Clones were sequenced by immunoSEQ multiplex PCR, and TCRdb holds only the in-frame ones, with some missing. The top ten clones hold 4.5% to 6% of a sample with 120,000 or so clones, 77% of them seen once. The specimen was PBMCs. These receptors all stem from a man aged 18 to 35 in good health and CMV-seropositive. Both conserved end residues are part of each CDR3. The D gene is left open where the match is weak. Size tells how often a clone was seen (once, few, many) or the class of an expanded clone, and some rows leave it out.

TRBJ1-5 TRBV28 - TRBD1 TGTGCCAGCAGATTTAGGACAGGGAGAAGAGAGGATCAGCCCCAGCATTTT CASRFRTGRREDQPQHF
TRBJ2-5 TRBV6-5 - TRBD2 TGTGCCAGCAGACGGACTAGCGAAGAGACCCAGTACTTC CASRRTSEETQYF
TRBJ2-3 TRBV14 - - TGTGCCAGCAGCCCGTTCCTCGGCACAGATACGCAGTATTTT CASSPFLGTDTQYF
TRBJ2-7 TRBV7-9 - TRBD1 TGTGCCAGCAGCTTAGTACAGGGGATTTTCTCCTACGAGCAGTACTTC CASSLVQGIFSYEQYF
TRBJ2-7 TRBV11-3 - - TGTGCCAGCAGCTTAACCGGGGGCGAGCAGTACTTC CASSLTGGEQYF
TRBJ2-2 TRBV25-1 - - TGTGCCAGCAGTGAATATAGCGGAGCGGGGGAGCTGTTTTTT CASSEYSGAGELFF
TRBJ1-2 TRBV11-2 - - TGTGCCAGCAGTCCGGGCTACACCTTC CASSPGYTF
TRBJ1-1 TRBV10-3 - - TGTGCCATCAGTGAGTCAGTGTGGAGGGTTAAGACGGACACTGAAGCTTTCTTT CAISESVWRVKTDTEAFF
TRBJ2-3 TRBV7-6 - TRBD2 TGTGCCAGCAGCTCCGTTGGGGGGGCAGATACGCAGTATTTT CASSSVGGADTQYF
TRBJ2-5 TRBV27 - - TGTGCCAGCAGGCCCGGGATCTTGGGCGGAGAGACCCAGTACTTC CASRPGILGGETQYF
TRBJ2-1 TRBV7-3 few TRBD2 TGTGCCAGCAGCCGAGGACTAGCGGGGAGCTCCTACAATGAGCAGTTCTTC CASSRGLAGSSYNEQFF
TRBJ1-6 TRBV6-1 - - TGTGCCAGCAGTGCGGATTGGCCAGGCCCAATCGCACCCCTCCACTTT CASSADWPGPIAPLHF
TRBJ2-7 TRBV2 - TRBD2 TGTGCCAGCAGTGAAGGGGCGGGGGTCTCCTACGAGCAGTACTTC CASSEGAGVSYEQYF
TRBJ2-3 TRBV11-3 few - TGTGCCAGCAGCTTAGGGCAGGGTAACACAGATACGCAGTATTTT CASSLGQGNTDTQYF
TRBJ2-7 TRBV6-6 - TRBD1 TGTGCCAGCAGTTATGGACAGGGGGTAGGCCGCTACGAGCAGTACTTC CASSYGQGVGRYEQYF
TRBJ1-4 TRBV6-5 - - TGTGCCAGCAGTAGGGCGGTGGGGCGGGGTGAAAAACTGTTTTTT CASSRAVGRGEKLFF
TRBJ2-7 TRBV5-6 - TRBD1 TGTGCCAGCAGCCATTGGACAGGGGGCCCCTACGAGCAGTACTTC CASSHWTGGPYEQYF
TRBJ1-1 TRBV5-1 - TRBD1 TGCGCCAGCAGCTTGGGTACAGGGGGCGCGAACACTGAAGCTTTCTTT CASSLGTGGANTEAFF
TRBJ2-7 TRBV7-8 once - TGTGCCAGCAGCTTAGTCTCGCTGGGAGCTTACGAGCAGTACTTC CASSLVSLGAYEQYF
TRBJ2-1 TRBV15 - TRBD2 TGTGCCACCAGCAGAGATAGCGGGGTGATGGACAATGAGCAGTTCTTC CATSRDSGVMDNEQFF
TRBJ1-1 TRBV6-1 - - TGTGCCAGCAGTGAACAGGTTTTTAAGGAAGCTTTCTTT CASSEQVFKEAFF
TRBJ2-7 TRBV5-6 once TRBD2 TGTGCCAGCAGCTTGGAATGGACTACTAGCGGGAGCTACGAGCAGTACTTC CASSLEWTTSGSYEQYF
TRBJ2-2 TRBV7-9 - TRBD1 TGTGCCAGCAGCGCGGACAGGGGGTATGGGAACACCGGGGAGCTGTTTTTT CASSADRGYGNTGELFF
TRBJ1-2 TRBV2 - TRBD1 TGTGCCAGCAGACAGGGGGCTAACTATGGCTACACCTTC CASRQGANYGYTF
TRBJ1-2 TRBV6-5 - - TGTGCCAGCAGTTACCTGATCAAACCGGACTATGGCTACACCTTC CASSYLIKPDYGYTF
TRBJ1-1 TRBV18 - TRBD1 TGTGCCAGCTCACCACTTAAAGTCGGGACAGGCAAACAAAACACTGAAGCTTTCTTT CASSPLKVGTGKQNTEAFF
TRBJ1-5 TRBV30 - - TGTGCCTGGAGTGTAGAGGGAAGTCAGCCCCAGCATTTT CAWSVEGSQPQHF
TRBJ1-6 TRBV6-1 - - TGTGCCAGCAGTGAAGACAGGGTTTCTTCACCCCTCCACTTT CASSEDRVSSPLHF
TRBJ2-5 TRBV6-1 - TRBD1 TGTGCCAGCAGCCGGGACAGGGAAGAGACCCAGTACTTC CASSRDREETQYF
TRBJ2-1 TRBV6-5 - TRBD1 TGTGCCAGCAGTTCCCCGACAGGGGTTGGGAGAGATGAGCAGTTCTTC CASSSPTGVGRDEQFF
TRBJ1-5 TRBV9 - TRBD1 TGTGCCAGCAGCGTAGAGGGGACAGAGGGGGAGCCCCAGCATTTT CASSVEGTEGEPQHF
TRBJ1-6 TRBV7-9 - - TGTGCCAGCAGCCGGGACTATTCACCCCTCCACTTT CASSRDYSPLHF
TRBJ1-1 TRBV19 - - TGTGCCAGTAGTGCCAACAGGGAAGAAGCTTTCTTT CASSANREEAFF
TRBJ1-4 TRBV2 - TRBD1 TGTGCCAGCAGACCCGACAGGGGGGCAACTAATGAAAAACTGTTTTTT CASRPDRGATNEKLFF
TRBJ2-2 TRBV27 - TRBD2 TGTGCCAGCAGGCGACTAGCGGGAGTTACCGGGGAGCTGTTTTTT CASRRLAGVTGELFF
TRBJ2-1 TRBV7-9 once - TGTGCCAGCAGCTCCCAGCGGAGGGCTGATGAGCAGTTCTTC CASSSQRRADEQFF
TRBJ2-6 TRBV29-1 - - TGCAGCGTTGAGACAGCCCAGAGCTCTGGGGCCAACGTCCTGACTTTC CSVETAQSSGANVLTF
TRBJ1-5 TRBV11-2 once TRBD1 TGTGCCAGCAGCTTAGTTGGACAGGATCAGCCCCAGCATTTT CASSLVGQDQPQHF
TRBJ1-1 TRBV5-1 few TRBD1 TGCGCCAGCAGCTCAGGGACAGGGAACACTGAAGCTTTCTTT CASSSGTGNTEAFF
TRBJ2-7 TRBV25-1 few - TGTGCCAGCAGTGAAGCAGGGATAGGTGCGCACGAGCAGTACTTC CASSEAGIGAHEQYF
TRBJ2-1 TRBV7-3 - TRBD2 TGTGCCAGCAGCTTATTAGCAGCGGGAGGTTACAATGAGCAGTTCTTC CASSLLAAGGYNEQFF
TRBJ2-7 TRBV5-1 - TRBD2 TGCGCCAGCAGCGCAGAAGCTAGCGGGATCAGTTTCGAGCAGTACTTC CASSAEASGISFEQYF
TRBJ2-4 TRBV30 once - TGTGCCTGTACTCCGGGGGTCAACATTCAGTACTTC CACTPGVNIQYF
TRBJ2-3 TRBV5-1 - TRBD1 TGCGCCAGCAGCTACCGACAGGGCGGGGATACGCAGTATTTT CASSYRQGGDTQYF
TRBJ1-1 TRBV7-6 - TRBD1 TGTGCCAGCAGCTTAGTCGCACAGGGGATGGCTGAAGCTTTCTTT CASSLVAQGMAEAFF
TRBJ2-3 TRBV2 - TRBD2 TGTGCCAGCATCCGACTAGCGGGGTCCCCAGATACGCAGTATTTT CASIRLAGSPDTQYF
TRBJ1-1 TRBV15 - TRBD1 TGTGCCACCAGCAGACCAGGGGGCGCGGACACTGAAGCTTTCTTT CATSRPGGADTEAFF